Presented here are 27 T cell receptor beta chains from one specimen sequenced in a study of cytomegalovirus exposure and HLA in healthy donors. Vbeta (60) and Jbeta (13) primers were used in the PCR. The table came from immunoSEQ multiplex PCR; TCRdb's copy has only in-frame clones and leaves some out. The sample consists of about 82,000 clones, 75% to 90% of them appearing once. Sequenced: PBMCs. The receptors derive from a man aged 18 to 35 in good health and CMV-seronegative.

The V call is TRBV9, the J call TRBJ2-3; 7 nucleotides match TRBD1. J lost 5 bases, V lost 0 bases, and 6 bases had no gene match. In germline, CDR1 is SGDLS, CDR2 YYNGEE. CDR3 length: 15 amino acids. The CDR3 loop reads CASSVAGQVLDTQYF. In DNA form, the CDR3 reads TGTGCCAGCAGCGTAGCAGGACAGGTTCTAGATACGCAGTATTTT.

The genes are TRBV7-9 and TRBJ1-5, with TRBD1 matching over 7 bases. From germline, CDR1 is SEHNR and CDR2 FQNEAQ (reference sequence). The V and J ends lost 5 bases and 2 bases, in that order; junction bases with no gene match: 3. CDR3 length: 14 residues. The CDR3 protein is CASSTDRGNQPQHF. DNA for the CDR3: TGTGCCAGCAGCACAGACAGGGGCAATCAGCCCCAGCATTTT.

The rearrangement links TRBV6-1 to TRBJ2-7; maybe TRBD1 (7 bases). Germline V gives CDR1 MNHNS, CDR2 SASEGT. V lost 2 bases and J lost 7, with 36 bases in between. The CDR3 consists of 21 residues. The CDR3 loop reads CASSEISWGDSYRGGVREQYF. CDR3 DNA: TGTGCCAGCAGTGAAATATCCTGGGGGGACAGTTACCGGGGTGGGGTTAGGGAGCAGTACTTC.

The V and J genes are TRBV28 and TRBJ1-5; 7 bases are shared with TRBD1. The ends lost 4 bases at V and 2 bases at J; junction bases unmatched: 11. The CDR3 has 17 amino acids. Germline CDR1 MDHEN, CDR2 SYDVKM. The CDR3 spells CASSSGTGAGGNQPQHF. For the CDR3, the DNA is TGTGCCAGCAGTTCCGGTACAGGGGCAGGAGGCAATCAGCCCCAGCATTTT. The full variable domain, completed using reference TRBV28 and TRBJ1-5, is DVKVTQSSRYLVKRTGEKVFLECVQDMDHENMFWYRQDPGLGLRLIYFSYDVKMKEKGDIPEGYSVSREKKERFSLILESASTNQTSMYLCASSSGTGAGGNQPQHFGDGTRLSIL.

The sample holds one count of this clone. The V call is TRBV28, the J call TRBJ1-4, with a possible D match to TRBD1 (6 bases). The V gene's germline CDR1 is MDHEN and CDR2 SYDVKM. The length of the CDR3 is 14 residues. V was clipped by 5 bases and J by 7 bases, with 14 bases between them. In DNA, the CDR3 is TGTGCCAGCAGTCCTCAGGGGAACGGTGAAAAACTGTTTTTT. Translation: CASSPQGNGEKLFF. Based on the CDR3 plus reference TRBV28 and TRBJ1-4, the full variable domain is DVKVTQSSRYLVKRTGEKVFLECVQDMDHENMFWYRQDPGLGLRLIYFSYDVKMKEKGDIPEGYSVSREKKERFSLILESASTNQTSMYLCASSPQGNGEKLFFGSGTQLSVL.

The chain joins TRBV23-1 to TRBJ2-5; D is perhaps TRBD1 (7 bases). The J call may not be correct, given that the DNA end is closer to TRBJ2-7. TRBV23-1 is designated an ORF whose function remains uncertain. This CDR3 is 20 amino acids long. For the CDR3, the DNA is TGCGCCAGCAGTCAAGCCCGCGGGAAATCCGGGACAGTAAAATCCTACGAGCAGTACTTC. Protein: CASSQARGKSGTVKSYEQYF.

The chain combines TRBV27 with TRBJ1-6; 8 bases line up with TRBD1. Unmatched junction bases numbered 4, after V lost 8 bases and J lost 10 bases. The CDR3 has 12 residues. Looked up from germline, CDR1 is MNHEY and CDR2 is SMNVEV (reference sequence). In nucleotides, the CDR3 is TGTGCCAGCTCAGGGGGCATATCACCCCTCCACTTT. Translated, it gives CASSGGISPLHF.

The gene calls are TRBV7-7 and TRBJ2-2; 8 bases fit TRBD2. The junction had 8 bases not matched to a gene; V was cut back by 5 bases and J by 0 bases. Germline V gene data show CDR1 as SSHAT and CDR2 as FNYEAQ (reference sequence). The CDR3 totals 17 residues. The CDR3 loop is CASSARPSGSNTGELFF. CDR3 DNA sequence: TGTGCCAGCAGCGCCCGACCTAGCGGGTCGAACACCGGGGAGCTGTTTTTT.

This chain uses TRBV5-8 with TRBJ2-5; 7 nucleotides line up with TRBD1. CDR3 length equals 15 residues. Germline V gene sequence: CDR1 SGHTS, CDR2 YDEGEE. Trimming at V came to 1 base and at J to 5 bases, leaving 8 bases not matched to a gene. This chain's CDR3 is CASSLPQTGSETQYF. CDR3 nucleotides: TGTGCCAGCAGCTTGCCTCAGACAGGGTCGGAGACCCAGTACTTC.

The chain uses TRBV16 and TRBJ2-1; 8 bases agree with TRBD2. The CDR3 consists of 15 residues. Germline CDR1 and CDR2: KGHSY and FQNENV. V was clipped by 5 bases and J by 0 bases; unmatched bases: 3. CDR3 sequence: CASSSGTSSYNEQFF. The DNA of the CDR3 is TGTGCCAGCAGCTCCGGGACTAGCTCCTACAATGAGCAGTTCTTC.

The V gene is TRBV6-5, the J gene TRBJ1-4; D unclear. The CDR3 consists of 15 residues. V was pared by 7 bases and J by 5 bases, with 17 bases between. Looked up from germline, CDR1 is MNHEY and CDR2 is SVGAGI. In nucleotides, the CDR3 is TGTGCCAGCACCTACCGGAGGGAGGCGAATGAAAAACTGTTTTTT. Residues: CASTYRREANEKLFF.

The gene calls are TRBV5-1 and TRBJ2-1, with 8 bases lining up with TRBD1. Germline CDR1 and CDR2: SGHRS and YFSETQ. Losses at the gene ends were 1 base for V and 6 bases for J; bases not matched to a gene: 6. The CDR3 runs 15 residues. CDR3 nucleotide sequence: TGCGCCAGCAGCTTGATACCCGGACAGGGCAATGAGCAGTTCTTC. Its protein product is CASSLIPGQGNEQFF.

The genes are TRBV5-1 and TRBJ1-4; D is ambiguous. The CDR3 loop spans 14 amino acids. CDR1 and CDR2 (germline): SGHRS, YFSETQ. The V gene lost 3 bases and the J gene lost 7 bases, with 13 bases spanning the gap. The CDR3 coding sequence is TGCGCCAGCAGCTCCGGTGGAGTACGTGAAAAACTGTTTTTT. Amino acids: CASSSGGVREKLFF.

V gene TRBV5-1 combines with J gene TRBJ2-1; 10 positions agree with TRBD1. CDR1 is SGHRS, CDR2 YFSETQ, per germline. Unmatched junction bases numbered 6, after V lost 4 bases and J lost 11 bases. The CDR3 is 13 residues long. CDR3 residues: CASSPGTGDQQFF. CDR3 nucleotides: TGCGCCAGCAGCCCAGGGACAGGGGATCAGCAGTTCTTC. Full variable domain (missing parts from reference TRBV5-1 and TRBJ2-1): KAGVTQTPRYLIKTRGQQVTLSCSPISGHRSVSWYQQTPGQGLQFLFEYFSETQRNKGNFPGRFSGRQFSNSRSEMNVSTLELGDSALYLCASSPGTGDQQFFGPGTRLTVL.

The chain couples TRBV18 to TRBJ1-1, with D uncertain. Looked up from germline, CDR1 is KGHSH and CDR2 is LQKENI. This CDR3 comprises 13 residues. Trimming took 6 bases from V and 1 from J, leaving 9 bases between them. The chain's CDR3 is CASSVGGNTEAFF. The CDR3 DNA follows: TGTGCCAGCTCGGTTGGAGGGAACACTGAAGCTTTCTTT.

This clone was observed a single time. The rearrangement links TRBV30 to TRBJ2-1, with D perhaps TRBD1 (5 bases). The V gene's germline CDR1 is GTSNPN and CDR2 SVGIG (reference sequence). The CDR3 sequence is 12 residues long. The germline V and J ends were trimmed by 1 base and 15 bases, with 16 bases remaining between them. In DNA, the CDR3 is TGTGCCTGGAGTGACATAGTAGGGGATCCGTTCTTC. This gives the protein CAWSDIVGDPFF.

This chain links TRBV4-1 with TRBJ1-2; maybe TRBD1 (6 bases). Trimming took off 0 bases at V and 4 bases at J, with 15 bases between the two ends. Germline V CDR1 and CDR2: MGHRA, YSYEKL. The CDR3 is 16 residues long. CDR3 nucleotide sequence: TGCGCCAGCAGCCAAGAGGTGGGGCGACAGGTCTATGGCTACACCTTC. Translating gives CASSQEVGRQVYGYTF.

Regarding this clone: The sample holds other DNA sequences that translate to the same CDR3. The CDR3 DNA reads TGTGCCAGCAGTTTATCGAGGGGGCGTGAGACCCAGTACTTC. Its protein is CASSLSRGRETQYF. The J gene is TRBJ2-5, the V gene TRBV27; 7 bases are a match to TRBD1. The ends lost 0 bases at V and 5 bases at J; junction bases unmatched: 3. This CDR3 contains 14 residues. Germline lookup yields CDR1 MNHEY and CDR2 SMNVEV (reference sequence).

The gene calls are TRBV6-1 and TRBJ2-3, with 8 bases aligning to TRBD2. The CDR3 totals 16 residues. Looked up from germline, CDR1 is MNHNS and CDR2 is SASEGT. Trimming cost V 2 bases and J 8 bases; bases outside gene matches: 12. CDR3 coding DNA: TGTGCCAGCAGTGAACGGGGTAGCGGGATGTTAGGTACGCAGTATTTT. It is translated as CASSERGSGMLGTQYF.

The V and J genes are TRBV19 and TRBJ1-1; 8 bases are a match to TRBD1. The CDR3 contains 17 residues. With V trimmed by 5 bases and J by 0 bases, 11 bases remained unmatched. Germline CDR1 and CDR2: LNHDA and SQIVND (reference sequence). The CDR3 region has the DNA TGTGCCAGTAGTGACCGGGACAGGAGGGAAATGAACACTGAAGCTTTCTTT. Translating it yields CASSDRDRREMNTEAFF. The entire variable domain, with the rest obtained from reference TRBV19 and TRBJ1-1, is as follows: DGGITQSPKYLFRKEGQNVTLSCEQNLNHDAMYWYRQDPGQGLRLIYYSQIVNDFQKGDIAEGYSVSREKKESFPLTVTSAQKNPTAFYLCASSDRDRREMNTEAFFGQGTRLTVV.

The J gene is TRBJ1-1, the V gene TRBV7-9; D possibly corresponds to TRBD1 (6 bases). V was cut by 8 bases and J by 2 bases, with 15 bases left in between. CDR3 length equals 14 residues. Germline CDR1 and CDR2: SEHNR and FQNEAQ (reference sequence). CDR3 protein: CASRDLQGNTEAFF. The CDR3 bases are TGTGCCAGCCGTGACCTACAGGGCAACACTGAAGCTTTCTTT.

The chain recombines TRBV5-4 with TRBJ2-7; 8 bases fit TRBD1. The ends lost 2 bases at V and 5 bases at J; junction bases unmatched: 9. The CDR3 is made up of 15 amino acids. Germline CDR1 is SGHNT and CDR2 is YYREEE (reference sequence). The CDR3 region is CASSLRGQGWHEQYF. Here the CDR3 DNA reads TGTGCCAGCAGCTTAAGAGGACAGGGTTGGCACGAGCAGTACTTC.

The chain employs TRBV6-5 and TRBJ1-3; the D is unclear. From germline, CDR1 is MNHEY and CDR2 SVGAGI. The CDR3 is 14 residues long. Trimming pared 3 bases from V and 6 bases from J, leaving 12 bases between. The DNA for the CDR3 is TGTGCCAGCAGTTATACCGGGAGGCCAAACACCATATATTTT. Translation gives CASSYTGRPNTIYF.

In DNA, the CDR3 is TGTGCCAGCAGTTCCCCCAAGGGAGAGTGCGAAAAACTGTTTTTT. Protein sequence: CASSSPKGECEKLFF. The rearrangement joins TRBV27 to TRBJ1-4; no reliable D call. The germline V gene has CDR1 MNHEY and CDR2 SMNVEV (reference sequence). The CDR3 has 15 amino acids. Trimming shortened V by 4 bases and J by 8 bases, and 17 bases separated the two germline ends.

In regard to this clone: The sample holds other DNA sequences that translate to the same CDR3. CDR3: CASSTGGTEAFF. CDR3 in DNA: TGTGCCAGCAGCACAGGGGGCACTGAAGCTTTCTTT. This sequence joins TRBV7-9 and TRBJ1-1, with 8 bases matching TRBD1. Germline V gene sequence: CDR1 SEHNR, CDR2 FQNEAQ (reference sequence). Trimming took 5 bases from V and 4 from J; bases not matched to a gene: 0. This CDR3 has 12 residues.

The V and J genes are TRBV30 and TRBJ1-5; TRBD1 might be the D (6 bases). This CDR3 is built from 13 residues. Trimming pared 1 base from V and 3 bases from J, leaving 7 bases between. The germline V gene has CDR1 GTSNPN and CDR2 SVGIG (reference sequence). The CDR3 DNA is TGTGCCTGGAGTGCAGGGGCCAATCAGCCCCAGCATTTT. Its translation is CAWSAGANQPQHF.

The rearrangement links TRBV19 to TRBJ2-2, with a weak D call TRBD1 (6 bases). The V gene's germline CDR1 is LNHDA and CDR2 SQIVND (reference sequence). The CDR3 extends over 15 amino acids. Trimming cost V 5 bases and J 5 bases, with 15 bases left between them. The DNA of the CDR3 is TGTGCCAGTAGTTCAAAGGACAGATTTACCGGGGAGCTGTTTTTT. Translation gives CASSSKDRFTGELFF.